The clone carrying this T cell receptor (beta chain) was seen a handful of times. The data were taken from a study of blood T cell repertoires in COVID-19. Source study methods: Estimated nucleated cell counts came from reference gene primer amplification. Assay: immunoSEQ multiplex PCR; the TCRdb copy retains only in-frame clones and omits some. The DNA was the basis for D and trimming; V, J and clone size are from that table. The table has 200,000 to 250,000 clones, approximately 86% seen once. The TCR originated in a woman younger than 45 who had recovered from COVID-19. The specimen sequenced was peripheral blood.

Here the CDR3 DNA reads TGTGCCAGCAGTTCCACGACAGCCACCTACGAGCAGTACTTC. Protein: CASSSTTATYEQYF. The chain couples TRBV2 to TRBJ2-7; tentatively, D is TRBD1 (5 bases). The germline V gene has CDR1 SNHLY and CDR2 FYNNEI. The CDR3 contains 14 residues. Trimming took 5 bases from V and 2 from J, leaving 13 bases between them.